Listed below are T cell receptor beta chains from one sample, sequenced in a study of HIV-infected children after antiretroviral therapy interruption. TCRdb fed the 3' RACE reads into MiXCR, producing one record per CDR3 protein. The sample contains about 83,000 distinct CDR3 sequences, 6.9% of which appear only once. The material sequenced was CD45RA+ CD4+ T cells from PBMCs, pooled from several time points, taken from a donor given antiretroviral therapy, either interrupted or continuous. Every receptor here comes from a pool of human donors with HIV. The CDR3 runs from the conserved cysteine through the conserved F or W. D genes are given only for firm matches. Expanded clones are given a class, and other clones once, few, many or no size at all.

v_call	clone_size	d_call	j_call	cdr3_nt	cdr3_aa
TRBV19	many	NA	TRBJ2-7	TGTGCCAGTACCCCTAGCGTCTCGAGCTCCTACGAGCAGTACTTC	CASTPSVSSSYEQYF
TRBV12-3/TRBV12-4	NA	NA	TRBJ2-3	TGTGCCGGCACCCCTCGCGGGTCCGACACAGATACGCAGTATTTT	CAGTPRGSDTDTQYF
TRBV20-1	NA	NA	TRBJ2-3	TGCAGTGCTAGAGTCAGCACAGATACGCAGTATTTT	CSARVSTDTQYF
TRBV7-8	few	NA	TRBJ2-3	TGTGCCAGCACCCCGCGGGGCAGTAGTCTATCCACAGATACGCAGTATTTT	CASTPRGSSLSTDTQYF
TRBV10-3	many	NA	TRBJ2-6	TGTGCCATCAGTGGAGGGGTAGTCGCTGGGGCCAACGTCCTGACTTTC	CAISGGVVAGANVLTF
TRBV5-1	few	TRBD2	TRBJ2-2	TGCGCCAGCAGCTTGCTCCCCTCTAGCGGGGTTAACACCGGGGAGCTGTTTTTT	CASSLLPSSGVNTGELFF
TRBV14	many	NA	TRBJ2-1	TGTGCCAGCAGCCAAGCCGGGACCAATGAGCAGTTCTTC	CASSQAGTNEQFF
TRBV5-1	many	NA	TRBJ2-3	TGCGCCAGCAGCTCCGACCGGGGAGCTAGCACAGATACGCAGTATTTT	CASSSDRGASTDTQYF
TRBV25-1	many	TRBD1	TRBJ2-1	TGTGCCAGCAGAGACAGGGGGCGGTCGGGTGAGCAGTTCTTC	CASRDRGRSGEQFF
TRBV29-1	many	TRBD1	TRBJ1-2	TGCAGCGTTGATGGCAGGGGGGACTATGGCTACACCTTC	CSVDGRGDYGYTF
TRBV12-5	NA	TRBD1	TRBJ2-4	TGTGCTAGTGGTTTGAGGACAGGGGGGCTACTAGCCAAAAACATTCAGTACTTC	CASGLRTGGLLAKNIQYF
TRBV29-1	many	NA	TRBJ1-1	TGCAGCGTTGACCGCGGAGGGAACACTGAAGCTTTCTTT	CSVDRGGNTEAFF
TRBV7-3	many	TRBD1	TRBJ2-3	TGTGCCAGCAGCCCGGACGGACAGGGGGCAGATACGCAGTATTTT	CASSPDGQGADTQYF
TRBV28	many	NA	TRBJ1-6	TGTGCCAGCAGTCCCTTAGAATCACCCCTCCACTTT	CASSPLESPLHF
TRBV27	many	TRBD2	TRBJ2-5	TGTGCCAGCAGTCCCCGGACTAGCGCGGAGACCCAGTACTTC	CASSPRTSAETQYF
TRBV10-3	many	NA	TRBJ2-7	TGTGCCAGCGGTGATGCTACTGGGGGGGCGCGGGAACAGTACTTC	CASGDATGGAREQYF
TRBV12-3/TRBV12-4	many	TRBD1	TRBJ1-5	TGTGCCAGCAGTCCGGGGACAGGGAGAGGGGGCCAGCCCCAGCATTTT	CASSPGTGRGGQPQHF
TRBV2	NA	NA	TRBJ1-2	TGTGCCAGCAGTGAAGCGGGCAGGGTGTCTCTTGGCTACACCTTC	CASSEAGRVSLGYTF
TRBV30	NA	NA	TRBJ1-2	TGTGCCTCGACCCTCTATAAGGAGGGCCACTATGGCTACACCTTC	CASTLYKEGHYGYTF
TRBV29-1	many	NA	TRBJ2-2	TGCAGCGTTGAAATTCGGTTTACGAACACCGGGGAGCTGTTTTTT	CSVEIRFTNTGELFF
TRBV10-3	many	NA	TRBJ2-2	TGTGCCATCAGTGATCCCCCGGGGGGCTTAGGCACCGGGGAGCTGTTTTTT	CAISDPPGGLGTGELFF
TRBV5-1	NA	NA	TRBJ2-7	TGCGCCAGCAGCCCCTCCTTGGATAGCACCTACGAGCAGTACTTC	CASSPSLDSTYEQYF
TRBV11-3	many	NA	TRBJ2-3	TGTGCCAGCAGCTTAGAAGCATATACGCAGTATTTT	CASSLEAYTQYF
TRBV7-9	few	TRBD1	TRBJ2-7	TGTGCCAGCAGCTTGGACGGGACAGGGGCCTACGAGCAGTACTTC	CASSLDGTGAYEQYF
TRBV12-3/TRBV12-4	few	NA	TRBJ2-1	TGTGCCAGCAGTTTCTTGGGGAGGAATGAGCAGTTCTTC	CASSFLGRNEQFF
TRBV7-2	NA	NA	TRBJ1-2	TGTGCCAGCAAAACTGGGGATTTGGGCTACACCTTC	CASKTGDLGYTF
TRBV5-5	many	NA	TRBJ2-1	TGTGCCAGCAGCCGTTTGGAGGGACAAATTTACAATGAGCAGTTCTTC	CASSRLEGQIYNEQFF
TRBV19	many	NA	TRBJ1-6	TGTGCCAGTAGTATTCGGGGGACCGATTCACCCCTCCACTTT	CASSIRGTDSPLHF
TRBV27	many	TRBD1	TRBJ1-5	TGTGCCAGCAGTTCGACAGGGGGCATAGGCAATCAGCCCCAGCATTTT	CASSSTGGIGNQPQHF
TRBV12-5	many	NA	TRBJ1-2	TGTGCTAGTGGTTTGCCTTCAGACTATGGCTACACCTTC	CASGLPSDYGYTF
TRBV19	few	TRBD1	TRBJ2-3	TGTGCCAGTATCGATGGACAGGGGGCAGATACGCAGTATTTT	CASIDGQGADTQYF
TRBV30	many	TRBD1	TRBJ2-7	TGTGCCTGGAGTGCTCTAAGGACAGGGAGCTCCTACGAGCAGTACTTC	CAWSALRTGSSYEQYF
TRBV2	many	NA	TRBJ2-1	TGTGCCAGCAGTGAAGGGGTTTACAATGAGCAGTTCTTC	CASSEGVYNEQFF
TRBV5-4	few	TRBD1	TRBJ1-1	TGTGCCAGCTGCCGGGACAGGGGGCTTCGCACTGAAGCTTTCTTT	CASCRDRGLRTEAFF
TRBV5-1	many	NA	TRBJ1-2	TGCGCCAGCAGCTTGTCCCCAATCGACGGGAACGCCCGACTCTACACCTTC	CASSLSPIDGNARLYTF
TRBV12-3/TRBV12-4	many	NA	TRBJ1-5	TGTGCCAGCACCCTCGGGGGCAATCAGCCCCAGCATTTT	CASTLGGNQPQHF
TRBV7-8	many	TRBD2	TRBJ2-7	TGTGCCAGCAGCTCCGGGACTAGCAATGGGAACGAGCAGTACTTC	CASSSGTSNGNEQYF
TRBV18	many	NA	TRBJ1-1	TGTGCCAGCTCCCTAGGCCGACAGGTCAACACTGAAGCTTTCTTT	CASSLGRQVNTEAFF
TRBV4-2	many	NA	TRBJ2-1	TGTGCCAGCAGCCAGAGCGAGGCATTAAATGAGCAGTTCTTC	CASSQSEALNEQFF